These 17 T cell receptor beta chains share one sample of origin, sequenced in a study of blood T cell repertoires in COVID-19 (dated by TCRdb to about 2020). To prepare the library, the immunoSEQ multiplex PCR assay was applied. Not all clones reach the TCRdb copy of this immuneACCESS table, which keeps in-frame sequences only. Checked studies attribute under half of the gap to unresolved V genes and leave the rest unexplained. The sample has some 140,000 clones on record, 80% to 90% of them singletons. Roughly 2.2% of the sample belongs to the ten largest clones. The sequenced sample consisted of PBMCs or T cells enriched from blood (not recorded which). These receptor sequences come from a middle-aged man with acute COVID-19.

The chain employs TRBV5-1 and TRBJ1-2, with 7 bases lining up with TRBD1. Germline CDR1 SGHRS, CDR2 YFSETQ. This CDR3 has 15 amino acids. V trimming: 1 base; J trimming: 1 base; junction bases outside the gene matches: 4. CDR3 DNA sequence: TGCGCCAGCAGCTTGCAGACAGGGCTTAACTATGGCTACACCTTC. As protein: CASSLQTGLNYGYTF.

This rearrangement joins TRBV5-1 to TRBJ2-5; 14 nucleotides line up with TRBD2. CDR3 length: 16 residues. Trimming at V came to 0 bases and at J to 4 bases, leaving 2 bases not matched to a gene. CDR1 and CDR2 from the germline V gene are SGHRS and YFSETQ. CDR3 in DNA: TGCGCCAGCAGCTTGGCGGGACTAGCGGGAGTAGAGACCCAGTACTTC. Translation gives CASSLAGLAGVETQYF. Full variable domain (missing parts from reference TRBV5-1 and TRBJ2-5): KAGVTQTPRYLIKTRGQQVTLSCSPISGHRSVSWYQQTPGQGLQFLFEYFSETQRNKGNFPGRFSGRQFSNSRSEMNVSTLELGDSALYLCASSLAGLAGVETQYFGPGTRLLVL.

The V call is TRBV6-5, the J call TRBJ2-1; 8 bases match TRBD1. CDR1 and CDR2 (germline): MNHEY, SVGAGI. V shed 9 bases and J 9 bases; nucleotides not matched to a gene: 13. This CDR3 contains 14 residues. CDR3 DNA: TGTGCCAGTTCCGGGACCCGGGACAGGAGTGAGCAGTTCTTC. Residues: CASSGTRDRSEQFF.

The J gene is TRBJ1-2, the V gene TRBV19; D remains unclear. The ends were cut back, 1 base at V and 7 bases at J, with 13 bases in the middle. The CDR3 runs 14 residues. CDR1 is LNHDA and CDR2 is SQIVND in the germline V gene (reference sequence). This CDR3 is CASSIAPTAGGYTF. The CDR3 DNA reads TGTGCCAGTAGTATAGCTCCCACAGCGGGTGGCTACACCTTC. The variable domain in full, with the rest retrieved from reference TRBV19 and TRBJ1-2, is DGGITQSPKYLFRKEGQNVTLSCEQNLNHDAMYWYRQDPGQGLRLIYYSQIVNDFQKGDIAEGYSVSREKKESFPLTVTSAQKNPTAFYLCASSIAPTAGGYTFGSGTRLTVV.

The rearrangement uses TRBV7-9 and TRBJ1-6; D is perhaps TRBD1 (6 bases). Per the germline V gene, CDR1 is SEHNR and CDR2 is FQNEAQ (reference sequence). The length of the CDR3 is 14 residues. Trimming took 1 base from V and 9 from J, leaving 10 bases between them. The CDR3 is CASSLGGQFSPLHF. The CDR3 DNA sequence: TGTGCCAGCAGCTTAGGGGGGCAGTTTTCACCCCTCCACTTT.

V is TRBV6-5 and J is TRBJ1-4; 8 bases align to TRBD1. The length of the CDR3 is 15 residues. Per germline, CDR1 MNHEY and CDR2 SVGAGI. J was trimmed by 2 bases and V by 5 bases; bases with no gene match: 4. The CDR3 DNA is TGTGCCAGCAGTCCCCGGACAGGGACTAATGAAAAACTGTTTTTT. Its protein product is CASSPRTGTNEKLFF.

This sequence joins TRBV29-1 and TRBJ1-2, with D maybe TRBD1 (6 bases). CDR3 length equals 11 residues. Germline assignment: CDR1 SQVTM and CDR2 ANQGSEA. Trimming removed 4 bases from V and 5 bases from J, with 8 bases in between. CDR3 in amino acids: CSVGGQYGYTF. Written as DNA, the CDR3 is TGCAGCGTTGGGGGGCAGTATGGCTACACCTTC.

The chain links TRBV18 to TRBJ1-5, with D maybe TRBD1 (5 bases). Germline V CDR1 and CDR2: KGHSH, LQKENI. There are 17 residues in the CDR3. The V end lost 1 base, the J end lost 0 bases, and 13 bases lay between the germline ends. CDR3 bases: TGTGCCAGCTCACCACAGGACGGGGGATATAGCAATCAGCCCCAGCATTTT. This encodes CASSPQDGGYSNQPQHF.

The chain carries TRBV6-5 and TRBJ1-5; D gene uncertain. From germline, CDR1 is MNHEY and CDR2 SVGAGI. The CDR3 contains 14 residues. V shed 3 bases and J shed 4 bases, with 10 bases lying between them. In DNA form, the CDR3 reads TGTGCCAGCAGTTATAGGCCAGGTAATCAGCCCCAGCATTTT. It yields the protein CASSYRPGNQPQHF.

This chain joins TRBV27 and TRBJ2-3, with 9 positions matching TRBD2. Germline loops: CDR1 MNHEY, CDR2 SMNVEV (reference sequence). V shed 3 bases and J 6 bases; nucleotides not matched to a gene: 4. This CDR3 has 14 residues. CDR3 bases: TGTGCCAGCAGTTTTTGGCGGGGGGGGGATACGCAGTATTTT. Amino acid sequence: CASSFWRGGDTQYF.

The CDR3 spells CASSRQGAIIRDTIYF. The DNA for the CDR3 is TGTGCCAGCAGTCGACAGGGGGCGATTATACGGGACACCATATATTTT. The chain employs TRBV6-6 and TRBJ1-3; TRBD1 matches 10 bases. The V and J ends lost 5 bases and 8 bases, in that order; junction bases with no gene match: 12. CDR3 length: 16 residues. Per germline, CDR1 MNHNY and CDR2 SVGAGI (reference sequence).

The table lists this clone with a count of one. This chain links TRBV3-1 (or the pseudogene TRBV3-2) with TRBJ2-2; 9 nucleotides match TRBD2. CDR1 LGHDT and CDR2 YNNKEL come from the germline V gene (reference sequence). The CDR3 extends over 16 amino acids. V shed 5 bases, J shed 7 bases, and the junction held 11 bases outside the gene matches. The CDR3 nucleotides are TGTGCCAGCAGCGTACCGGGACTAGCTCTGGGCGGGGAGCTGTTTTTT. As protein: CASSVPGLALGGELFF.

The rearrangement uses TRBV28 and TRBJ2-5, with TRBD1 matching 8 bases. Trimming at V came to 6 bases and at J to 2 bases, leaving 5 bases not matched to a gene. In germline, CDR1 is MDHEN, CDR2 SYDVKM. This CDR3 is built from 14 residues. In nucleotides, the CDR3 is TGTGCCAGCAGCCCCGGACAGGGTCAAGAGACCCAGTACTTC. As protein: CASSPGQGQETQYF.

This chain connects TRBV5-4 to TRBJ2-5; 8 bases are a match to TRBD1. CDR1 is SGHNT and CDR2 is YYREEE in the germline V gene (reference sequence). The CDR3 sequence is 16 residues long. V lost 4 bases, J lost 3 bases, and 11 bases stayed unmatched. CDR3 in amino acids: CASSQSLSGQEETQYF. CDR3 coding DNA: TGTGCCAGCAGCCAATCGCTATCGGGACAGGAAGAGACCCAGTACTTC.

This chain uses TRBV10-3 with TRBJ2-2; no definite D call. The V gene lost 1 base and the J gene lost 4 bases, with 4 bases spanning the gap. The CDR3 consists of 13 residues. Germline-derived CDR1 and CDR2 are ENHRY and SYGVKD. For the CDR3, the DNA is TGTGCCATCAGTGAGTACACCACCGGGGAGCTGTTTTTT. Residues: CAISEYTTGELFF.

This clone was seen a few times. CDR3 nucleotides: TGTGCCAGCAGCCCCGGGGGGCGGGGTTTCTACGAGCAGTACTTC. Amino acid sequence: CASSPGGRGFYEQYF. The V and J genes are TRBV5-6 and TRBJ2-7, with a tentative D call TRBD2 (7 bases). Per germline, CDR1 SGHDT and CDR2 YYEEEE. CDR3 length: 15 residues. Trimming pared 4 bases from V and 3 bases from J, leaving 17 bases between. The full variable domain, in which reference TRBV5-6 and TRBJ2-7 provide the parts outside the CDR3, is DAGVTQSPTHLIKTRGQQVTLRCSPKSGHDTVSWYQQALGQGPQFIFQYYEEEERQRGNFPDRFSGHQFPNYSSELNVNALLLGDSALYLCASSPGGRGFYEQYFGPGTRLTVT.

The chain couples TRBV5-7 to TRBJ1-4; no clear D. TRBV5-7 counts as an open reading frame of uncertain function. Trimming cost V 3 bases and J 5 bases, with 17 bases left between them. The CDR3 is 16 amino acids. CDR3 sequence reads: CASSWSPGGLNEKLFF. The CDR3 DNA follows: TGTGCCAGCAGCTGGTCCCCCGGAGGGCTAAATGAAAAACTGTTTTTT.